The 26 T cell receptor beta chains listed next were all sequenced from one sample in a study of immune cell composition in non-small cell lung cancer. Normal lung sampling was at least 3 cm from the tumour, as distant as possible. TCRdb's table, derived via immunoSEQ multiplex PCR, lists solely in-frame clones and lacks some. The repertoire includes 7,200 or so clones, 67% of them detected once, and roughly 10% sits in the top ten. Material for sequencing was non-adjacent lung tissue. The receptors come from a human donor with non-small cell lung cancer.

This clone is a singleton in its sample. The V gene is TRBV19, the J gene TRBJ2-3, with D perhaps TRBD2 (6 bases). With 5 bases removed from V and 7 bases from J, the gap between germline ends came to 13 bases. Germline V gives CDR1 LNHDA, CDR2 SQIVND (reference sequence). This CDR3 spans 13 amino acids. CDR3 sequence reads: CASSQSRDYTQYF. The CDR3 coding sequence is TGTGCCAGTAGTCAATCCCGGGACTATACGCAGTATTTT.

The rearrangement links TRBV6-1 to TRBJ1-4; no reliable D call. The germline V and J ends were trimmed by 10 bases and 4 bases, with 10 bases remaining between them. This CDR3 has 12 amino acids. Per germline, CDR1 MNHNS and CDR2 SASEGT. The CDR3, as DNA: TGTGCCACCTCCGGGGTTAATGAAAAACTGTTTTTT. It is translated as CATSGVNEKLFF.

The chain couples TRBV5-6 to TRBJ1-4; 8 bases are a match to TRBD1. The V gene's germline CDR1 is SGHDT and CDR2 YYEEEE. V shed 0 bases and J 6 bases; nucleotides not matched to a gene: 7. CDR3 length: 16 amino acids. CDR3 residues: CASSLELGQGYEKLFF. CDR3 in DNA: TGTGCCAGCAGCTTGGAATTAGGACAGGGCTATGAAAAACTGTTTTTT.

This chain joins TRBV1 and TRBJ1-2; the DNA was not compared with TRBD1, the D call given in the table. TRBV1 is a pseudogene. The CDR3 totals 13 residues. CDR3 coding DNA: TGCACCAGCAGCCACGGACAGGGGGCGGGCTACACCTTC. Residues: CTSSHGQGAGYTF.

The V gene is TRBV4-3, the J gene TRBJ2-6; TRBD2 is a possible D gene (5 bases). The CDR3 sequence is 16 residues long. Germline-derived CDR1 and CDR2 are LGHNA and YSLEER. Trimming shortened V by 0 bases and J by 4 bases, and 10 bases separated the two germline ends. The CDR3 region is CASSQDSPGGANVLTF. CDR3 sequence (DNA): TGCGCCAGCAGCCAAGATTCGCCGGGAGGGGCCAACGTCCTGACTTTC.

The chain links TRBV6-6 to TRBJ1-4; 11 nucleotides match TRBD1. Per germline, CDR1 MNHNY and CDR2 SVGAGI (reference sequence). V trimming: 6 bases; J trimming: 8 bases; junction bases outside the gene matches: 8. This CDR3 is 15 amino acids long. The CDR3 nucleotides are TGTGCCAGCAGAGATACCGGGACAGGGGGAGAAAAACTGTTTTTT. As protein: CASRDTGTGGEKLFF.

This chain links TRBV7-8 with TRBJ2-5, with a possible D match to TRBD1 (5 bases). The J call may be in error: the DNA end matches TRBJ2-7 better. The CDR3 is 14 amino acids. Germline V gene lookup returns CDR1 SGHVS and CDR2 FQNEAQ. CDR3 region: CASSLLQAAYEQYF. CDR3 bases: TGTGCCAGCAGCTTATTACAGGCCGCCTACGAGCAGTACTTC.

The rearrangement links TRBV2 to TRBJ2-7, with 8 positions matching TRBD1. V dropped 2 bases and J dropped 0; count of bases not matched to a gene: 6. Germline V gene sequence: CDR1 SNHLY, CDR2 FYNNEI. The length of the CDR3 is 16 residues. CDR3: CASSESRTGRSYEQYF. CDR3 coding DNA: TGTGCCAGCAGTGAATCGAGGACAGGGCGCTCCTACGAGCAGTACTTC.

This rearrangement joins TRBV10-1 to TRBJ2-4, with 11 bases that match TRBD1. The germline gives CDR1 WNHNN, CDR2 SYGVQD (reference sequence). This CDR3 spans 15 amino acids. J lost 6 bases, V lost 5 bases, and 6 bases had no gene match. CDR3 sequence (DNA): TGCGCCAGCAGTTATGGACAGGGGGCAGGAAACATTCAGTACTTC. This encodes CASSYGQGAGNIQYF.

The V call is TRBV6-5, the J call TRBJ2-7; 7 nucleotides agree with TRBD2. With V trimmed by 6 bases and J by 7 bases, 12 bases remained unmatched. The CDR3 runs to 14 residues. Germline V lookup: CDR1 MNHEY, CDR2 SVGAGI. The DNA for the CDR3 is TGTGCCAGCAGCACCTGGGGCGGAGCGGGGGAGCAGTACTTC. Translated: CASSTWGGAGEQYF.

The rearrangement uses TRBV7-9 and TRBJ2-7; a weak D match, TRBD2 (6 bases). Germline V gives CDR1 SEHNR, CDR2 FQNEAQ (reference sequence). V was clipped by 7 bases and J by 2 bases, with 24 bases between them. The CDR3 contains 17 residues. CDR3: CASTQNGGWSSAYEQYF. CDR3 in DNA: TGTGCCAGCACTCAAAACGGGGGTTGGAGTAGCGCCTACGAGCAGTACTTC. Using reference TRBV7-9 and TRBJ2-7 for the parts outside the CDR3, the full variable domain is DTGVSQNPRHKITKRGQNVTFRCDPISEHNRLYWYRQTLGQGPEFLTYFQNEAQLEKSRLLSDRFSAERPKGSFSTLEIQRTEQGDSAMYLCASTQNGGWSSAYEQYFGPGTRLTVT.

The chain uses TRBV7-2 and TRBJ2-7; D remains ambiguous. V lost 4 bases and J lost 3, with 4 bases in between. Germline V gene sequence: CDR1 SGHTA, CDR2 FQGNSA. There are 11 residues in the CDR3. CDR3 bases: TGTGCCAGCAGCTCCTACTACGAGCAGTACTTC. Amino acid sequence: CASSSYYEQYF.

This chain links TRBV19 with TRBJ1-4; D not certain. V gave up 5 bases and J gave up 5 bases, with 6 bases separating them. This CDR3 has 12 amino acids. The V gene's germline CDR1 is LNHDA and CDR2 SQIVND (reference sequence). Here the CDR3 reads CASSPRNEKLFF. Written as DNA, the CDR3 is TGTGCCAGTAGTCCACGGAATGAAAAACTGTTTTTT.

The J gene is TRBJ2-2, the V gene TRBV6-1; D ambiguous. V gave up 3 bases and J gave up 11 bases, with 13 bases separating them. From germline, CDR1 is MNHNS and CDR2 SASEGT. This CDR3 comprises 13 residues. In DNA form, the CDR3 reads TGTGCCAGCAGTGAGACACGGCAAAGTGAGCTGTTTTTT. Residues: CASSETRQSELFF.

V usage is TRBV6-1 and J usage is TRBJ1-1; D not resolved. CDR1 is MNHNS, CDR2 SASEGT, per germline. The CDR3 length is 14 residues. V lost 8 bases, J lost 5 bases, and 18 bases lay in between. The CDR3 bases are TGTGCCAGCGCGCAGAGTCGGGTGGATACTGAAGCTTTCTTT. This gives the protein CASAQSRVDTEAFF.

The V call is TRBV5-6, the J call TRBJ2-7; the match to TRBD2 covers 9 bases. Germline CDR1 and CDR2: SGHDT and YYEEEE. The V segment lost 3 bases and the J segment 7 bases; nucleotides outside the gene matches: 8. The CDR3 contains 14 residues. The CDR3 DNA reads TGTGCCAGCAGCTGGCAGGGACTAGCCCTAGAGCAGTACTTC. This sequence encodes CASSWQGLALEQYF.

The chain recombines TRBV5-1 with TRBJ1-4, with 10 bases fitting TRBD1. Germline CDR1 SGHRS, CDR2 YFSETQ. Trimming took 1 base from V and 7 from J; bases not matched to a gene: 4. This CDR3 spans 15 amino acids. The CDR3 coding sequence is TGCGCCAGCAGCTTGTCGGGACAGGGGAGTGAAAAACTGTTTTTT. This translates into CASSLSGQGSEKLFF.

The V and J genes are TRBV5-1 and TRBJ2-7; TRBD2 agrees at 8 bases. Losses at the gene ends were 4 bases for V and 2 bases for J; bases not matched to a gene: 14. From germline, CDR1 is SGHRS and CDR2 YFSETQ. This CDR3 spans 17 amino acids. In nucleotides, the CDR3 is TGCGCCAGCAGCCGGGGGGCGGGGGGAGATAGCACCTACGAGCAGTACTTC. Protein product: CASSRGAGGDSTYEQYF.

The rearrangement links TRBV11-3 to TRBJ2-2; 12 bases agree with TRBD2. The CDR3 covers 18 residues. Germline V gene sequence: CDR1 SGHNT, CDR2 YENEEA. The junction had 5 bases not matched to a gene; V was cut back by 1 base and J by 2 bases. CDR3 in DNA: TGTGCCAGCAGCTTAGTTGGACTAGCGGGATTAAACACCGGGGAGCTGTTTTTT. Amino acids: CASSLVGLAGLNTGELFF.

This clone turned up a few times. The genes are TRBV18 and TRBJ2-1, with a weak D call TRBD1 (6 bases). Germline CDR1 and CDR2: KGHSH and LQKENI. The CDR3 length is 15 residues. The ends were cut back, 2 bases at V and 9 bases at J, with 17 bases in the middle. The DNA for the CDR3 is TGTGCCAGCTCACCAAGACAGGTTTCGGGTAGTGAGCAGTTCTTC. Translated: CASSPRQVSGSEQFF.

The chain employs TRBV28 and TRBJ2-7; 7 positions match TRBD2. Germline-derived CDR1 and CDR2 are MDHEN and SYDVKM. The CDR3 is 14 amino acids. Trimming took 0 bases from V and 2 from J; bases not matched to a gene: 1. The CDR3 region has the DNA TGTGCCAGCAGTTTATGGGGGAGGGCCTACGAGCAGTACTTC. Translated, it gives CASSLWGRAYEQYF.

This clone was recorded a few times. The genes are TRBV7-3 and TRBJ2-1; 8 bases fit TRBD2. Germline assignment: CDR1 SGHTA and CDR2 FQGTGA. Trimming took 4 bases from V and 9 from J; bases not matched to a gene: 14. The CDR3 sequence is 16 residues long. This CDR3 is CASSSLAGGISPEQFF. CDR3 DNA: TGTGCCAGCAGCTCGCTAGCGGGCGGAATTAGCCCTGAGCAGTTCTTC.

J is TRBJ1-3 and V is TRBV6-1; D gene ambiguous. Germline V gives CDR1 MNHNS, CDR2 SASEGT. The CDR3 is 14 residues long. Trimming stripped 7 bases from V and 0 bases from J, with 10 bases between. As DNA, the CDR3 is TGTGCCAGCACCACAGATATCTCTGGAAACACCATATATTTT. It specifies CASTTDISGNTIYF.

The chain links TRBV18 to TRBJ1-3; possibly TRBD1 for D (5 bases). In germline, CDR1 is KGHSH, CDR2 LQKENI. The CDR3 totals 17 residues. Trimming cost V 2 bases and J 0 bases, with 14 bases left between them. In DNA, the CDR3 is TGTGCCAGCTCACCATCGGGGGGAAGTGGCTCTGGAAACACCATATATTTT. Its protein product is CASSPSGGSGSGNTIYF.

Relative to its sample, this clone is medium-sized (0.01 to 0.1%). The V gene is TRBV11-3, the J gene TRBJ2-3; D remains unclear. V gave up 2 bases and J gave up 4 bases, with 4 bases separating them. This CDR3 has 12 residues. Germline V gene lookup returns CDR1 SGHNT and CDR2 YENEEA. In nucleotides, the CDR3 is TGTGCCAGCAGCTTATCGTCAGATACGCAGTATTTT. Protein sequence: CASSLSSDTQYF.

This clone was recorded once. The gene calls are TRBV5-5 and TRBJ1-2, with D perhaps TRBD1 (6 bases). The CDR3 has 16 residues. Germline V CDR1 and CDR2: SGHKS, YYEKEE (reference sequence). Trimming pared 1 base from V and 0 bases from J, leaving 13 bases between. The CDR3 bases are TGTGCCAGCAGCTTGTCCCCCGGACAGCCTAACTATGGCTACACCTTC. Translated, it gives CASSLSPGQPNYGYTF.